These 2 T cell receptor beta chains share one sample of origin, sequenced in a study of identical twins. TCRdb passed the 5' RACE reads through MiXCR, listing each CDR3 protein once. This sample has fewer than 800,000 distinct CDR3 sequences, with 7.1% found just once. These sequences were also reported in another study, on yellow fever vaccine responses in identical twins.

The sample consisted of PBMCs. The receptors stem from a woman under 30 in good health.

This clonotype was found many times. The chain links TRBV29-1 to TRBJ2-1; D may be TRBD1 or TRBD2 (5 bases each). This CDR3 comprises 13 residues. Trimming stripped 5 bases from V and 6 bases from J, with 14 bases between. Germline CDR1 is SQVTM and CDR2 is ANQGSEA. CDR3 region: CSVLQVAGNEQFF. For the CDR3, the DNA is TGCAGCGTTTTACAGGTGGCGGGCAATGAGCAGTTCTTC.

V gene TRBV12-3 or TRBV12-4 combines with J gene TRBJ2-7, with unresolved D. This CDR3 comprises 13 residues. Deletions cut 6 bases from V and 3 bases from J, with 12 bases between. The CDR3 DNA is TGTGCCAGCAGAGGAGATAATAACTACGAGCAGTACTTC. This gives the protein CASRGDNNYEQYF.